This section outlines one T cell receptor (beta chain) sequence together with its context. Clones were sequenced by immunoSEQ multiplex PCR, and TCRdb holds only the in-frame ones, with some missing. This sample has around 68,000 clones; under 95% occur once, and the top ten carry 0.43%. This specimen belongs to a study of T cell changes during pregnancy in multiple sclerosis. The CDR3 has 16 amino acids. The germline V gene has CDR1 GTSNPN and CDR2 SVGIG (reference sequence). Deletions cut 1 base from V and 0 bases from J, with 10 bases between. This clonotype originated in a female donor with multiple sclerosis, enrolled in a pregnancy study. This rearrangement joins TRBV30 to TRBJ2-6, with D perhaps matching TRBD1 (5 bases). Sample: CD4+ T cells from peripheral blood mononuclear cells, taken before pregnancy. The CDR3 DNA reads TGTGCCTGGAGTGGGGGCCTCAACTCTGGGGCCAACGTCCTGACTTTC. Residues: CAWSGGLNSGANVLTF.